The 3 T cell receptor beta chains below all came from one sample that was sequenced in a study of CXCR3-negative and CXCR3-positive naive CD8 T cells. For these TCRs, the target antigens are not known. Study-wide results and limits: CXCR3-positive naive cells had TRB CDR3s that were more hydrophobic than CXCR3-negative naive cells had.

The authors prepared UMI-labeled TRB cDNA libraries by 5' RACE. TCRdb re-called the 5' RACE reads; every CDR3 protein appears as one record, without DNA. This table lists about 140,000 distinct CDR3 sequences. What was sequenced was naive CXCR3+ CD8+ T cells from blood. Subset denoted: CD45RO-CCR7+CD27+CD95- naive CD8+ T cells expressing CXCR3 (TNR3+). The receptors here all came from a human donor in good health. Some clones in this sample may be carry-over from other donors' samples.

V is TRBV29-1 and J is TRBJ1-1; absent DNA, TCRdb's TRBD1 call cannot be checked. Germline V gives CDR1 SQVTM, CDR2 ANQGSEA. This CDR3 comprises 14 residues. CDR3 in amino acids: CSVEEGGGHTEAFF.

The chain combines TRBV23-1 with TRBJ2-1; the D call of TRBD1 rests on TCRdb alone, since no DNA is present to check it. TRBV23-1 is an ORF, with its function uncertain. The CDR3 has 16 residues. The CDR3 is CARRRQGRLCCNEQFF.

CDR3: CASSQGQGGPDTQYF. The chain is built from TRBV14 and TRBJ2-3; TCRdb outputs TRBD2, but without DNA this stays unchecked. This CDR3 has 15 residues. Germline CDR1 is SGHDN and CDR2 is FVKESK.